The source of this T cell receptor beta chain is a study of T cell changes during pregnancy in multiple sclerosis. V lost 6 bases, J lost 5 bases, and 19 bases lay in between. The germline CDR1 and CDR2 sequences are MDHEN and SYDVKM. There are 15 residues in the CDR3. TCRdb's table, derived via immunoSEQ multiplex PCR, lists solely in-frame clones and lacks some. This sample carries approximately 74,000 clones, 75% to 90% of them seen once, and the ten largest clones take approximately 3.4%. This receptor was identified in a female donor with multiple sclerosis, enrolled in a pregnancy study. Sequenced here: peripheral blood, sampled before pregnancy. The chain uses TRBV28 and TRBJ1-2; D may be TRBD1 (6 bases). The CDR3 DNA follows: TGTGCCAGCAGCGGAACAGGGTTCAGTTCTTATGGCTACACCTTC. Residues: CASSGTGFSSYGYTF.